The entry below gives a single T cell receptor beta chain sequence along with its context. The entry originates in a study of control samples from healthy donors and cancer patients. CDR3 length: 16 residues. V was pared by 2 bases and J by 8 bases, with 21 bases between. Germline CDR1 is MDHEN and CDR2 is SYDVKM. Sequencing used immunoSEQ multiplex PCR; TCRdb keeps in-frame clones, though not all of them. The sample holds about 160,000 clones, roughly 90% seen once. Material: blood. The chain uses TRBV28 and TRBJ1-2; TRBD1 is a possible D gene (5 bases). This TCR was sampled from a man aged 25-45 years in good health. The CDR3 sequence is CASSLGWGGTGSGYTF. The CDR3 DNA sequence: TGTGCCAGCAGTTTAGGTTGGGGAGGGACGGGTTCCGGCTACACCTTC.